The 8 T cell receptor beta chains reported below all come from one sample, sequenced in a study of beta chain features in type 1 diabetes. Study-wide results and limits: Shorter TCRB CDR3s, moderately but significantly so, were found in Type 1 diabetes patients in all four CD4+ subsets.

Every bit of the isolated RNA underwent reverse transcription, so sequencing read expressed TCRB transcripts. The assay was immunoSEQ multiplex PCR, and TCRdb's table has in-frame clones only and misses some. This table holds almost 350,000 clones, approximately 10% found once. Their recognized antigens are unknown. Sequenced input: central memory CD4+ T cells from blood. The receptors derive from a man aged 25-45 years with type 1 diabetes.

In this sample, this clone turned up a few times. The chain employs TRBV5-8 and TRBJ1-2, with D maybe TRBD1 (6 bases). CDR3 length: 12 residues. Deletions cut 6 bases from V and 5 bases from J, with 11 bases between. Per germline, CDR1 SGHTS and CDR2 YDEGEE. This chain's CDR3 is CASIGTSYGYTF. CDR3 sequence (DNA): TGTGCCAGCATTGGGACATCTTATGGCTACACCTTC.

V gene TRBV6-5 combines with J gene TRBJ2-2; the D gene is possibly TRBD1 (5 bases). Between the trimmed V and J ends, which lost 7 bases and 5 bases, there was a span of 14 bases. The V gene's germline CDR1 is MNHEY and CDR2 SVGAGI. CDR3 size: 14 residues. DNA for the CDR3: TGTGCCAGCAACCCGACAGAGTATACCGGGGAGCTGTTTTTT. As protein: CASNPTEYTGELFF.

The V call is TRBV29-1, the J call TRBJ2-5, with 7 bases lining up with TRBD1. Germline V lookup: CDR1 SQVTM, CDR2 ANQGSEA. J lost 0 bases, V lost 4 bases, and 5 bases had no gene match. The CDR3 consists of 14 residues. CDR3 DNA sequence: TGCAGCGTTGTCAGGGGACAGCACCAAGAGACCCAGTACTTC. Translated, it gives CSVVRGQHQETQYF.

In this sample, this clone turned up a few times. The chain recombines TRBV6-1 with TRBJ1-5, with TRBD1 as a possible D gene (5 bases). V lost 5 bases, J lost 1 base, and 12 bases lay in between. In germline, CDR1 is MNHNS, CDR2 SASEGT. CDR3 length: 15 residues. The CDR3 DNA follows: TGTGCCAGCAGTATTCGGCAGGGAAGCAATCAGCCCCAGCATTTT. Its translation: CASSIRQGSNQPQHF.

Notes on this clone: This same CDR3 is encoded by further DNA sequences in the sample. The chain has TRBV5-1 and TRBJ2-7; D unclear. This CDR3 is 13 amino acids long. Looked up from germline, CDR1 is SGHRS and CDR2 is YFSETQ. V was trimmed by 4 bases and J by 3 bases, leaving 11 bases between them. CDR3 coding DNA: TGCGCCAGCAGCCTAGGCAGTCTCTACGAGCAGTACTTC. Translating it yields CASSLGSLYEQYF.

The V call is TRBV5-4, the J call TRBJ2-3; TRBD2 matches at 8 bases. Losses at the gene ends were 0 bases for V and 4 bases for J; bases not matched to a gene: 7. The germline gives CDR1 SGHNT, CDR2 YYREEE (reference sequence). This CDR3 has 16 residues. The DNA of the CDR3 is TGTGCCAGCAGCTTGGCCGGCGGGGGGCCCTCAGATACGCAGTATTTT. Amino acids: CASSLAGGGPSDTQYF. The full variable domain, in which reference TRBV5-4 and TRBJ2-3 provide the parts outside the CDR3, is ETGVTQSPTHLIKTRGQQVTLRCSSQSGHNTVSWYQQALGQGPQFIFQYYREEENGRGNFPPRFSGLQFPNYSSELNVNALELDDSALYLCASSLAGGGPSDTQYFGPGTRLTVL.

This clone was observed a handful of times. The V gene is TRBV7-2, the J gene TRBJ1-3; no clear D gene. CDR3 length equals 14 residues. Between the trimmed V and J ends, which lost 6 bases and 0 bases, there was a span of 9 bases. Germline assignment: CDR1 SGHTA and CDR2 FQGNSA. The CDR3 is CASSPVHSGNTIYF. The CDR3 DNA reads TGTGCCAGCAGTCCCGTTCACTCTGGAAACACCATATATTTT.

The rearrangement uses TRBV5-1 and TRBJ2-1; D unclear. The V end lost 0 bases, the J end lost 7 bases, and 8 bases lay between the germline ends. The V gene's germline CDR1 is SGHRS and CDR2 YFSETQ. The CDR3 contains 13 residues. CDR3 DNA sequence: TGCGCCAGCAGCTTGGACGGGCAAAATGAGCAGTTCTTC. Its protein product is CASSLDGQNEQFF.